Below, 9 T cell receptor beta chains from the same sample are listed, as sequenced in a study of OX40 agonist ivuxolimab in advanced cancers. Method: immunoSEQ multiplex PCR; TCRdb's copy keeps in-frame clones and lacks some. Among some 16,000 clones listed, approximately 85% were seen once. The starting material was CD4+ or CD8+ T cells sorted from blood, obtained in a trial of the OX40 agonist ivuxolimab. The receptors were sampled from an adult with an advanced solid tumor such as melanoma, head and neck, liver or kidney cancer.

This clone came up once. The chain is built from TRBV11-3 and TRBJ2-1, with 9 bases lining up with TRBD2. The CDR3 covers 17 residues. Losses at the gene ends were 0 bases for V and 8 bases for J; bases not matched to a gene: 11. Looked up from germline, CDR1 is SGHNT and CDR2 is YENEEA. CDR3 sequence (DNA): TGTGCCAGCAGCTTAGACCCACTAGCGGGTTCTCGTGATGAGCAGTTCTTC. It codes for CASSLDPLAGSRDEQFF.

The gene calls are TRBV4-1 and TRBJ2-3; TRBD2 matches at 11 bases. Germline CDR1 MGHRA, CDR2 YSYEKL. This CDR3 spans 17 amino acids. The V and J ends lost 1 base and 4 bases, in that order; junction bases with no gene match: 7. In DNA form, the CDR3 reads TGCGCCAGCAGCCAAGGGATACTAGCGGGAGTCGCAGATACGCAGTATTTT. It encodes CASSQGILAGVADTQYF.

The CDR3: CASSRGAAGPWYGYTF. In DNA, the CDR3 is TGCGCCAGCAGCCGAGGGGCAGCGGGACCTTGGTATGGCTACACCTTC. J is TRBJ1-2 and V is TRBV4-1, with D possibly TRBD1 on 5 matching bases. V was clipped by 4 bases and J by 5 bases, with 20 bases between them. CDR3 length: 16 residues. Germline lookup yields CDR1 MGHRA and CDR2 YSYEKL.

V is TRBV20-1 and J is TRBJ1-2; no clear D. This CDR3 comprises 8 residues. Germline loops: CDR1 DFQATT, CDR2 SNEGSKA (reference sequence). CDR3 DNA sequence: TGCAGCACGGATGGCTACACCTTC. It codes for CSTDGYTF.

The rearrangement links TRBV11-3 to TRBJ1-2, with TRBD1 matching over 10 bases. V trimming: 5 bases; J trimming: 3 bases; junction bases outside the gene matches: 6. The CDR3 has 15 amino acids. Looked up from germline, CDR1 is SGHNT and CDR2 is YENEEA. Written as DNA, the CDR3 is TGTGCCAGCAGCGTGGGACAGGGGATTTACTATGGCTACACCTTC. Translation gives CASSVGQGIYYGYTF.

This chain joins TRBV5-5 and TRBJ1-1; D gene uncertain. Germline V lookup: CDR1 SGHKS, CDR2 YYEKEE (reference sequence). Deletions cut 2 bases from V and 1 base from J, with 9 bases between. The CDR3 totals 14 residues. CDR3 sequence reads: CASSFRTENTEAFF. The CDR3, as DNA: TGTGCCAGCAGCTTCCGGACGGAGAACACTGAAGCTTTCTTT.

This CDR3 is CASGLFPPFGPDYEQYF. DNA for the CDR3: TGTGCTAGTGGTTTGTTTCCCCCCTTCGGACCGGACTACGAGCAGTACTTC. The gene calls are TRBV12-5 and TRBJ2-7; no reliable D call. This CDR3 is built from 17 residues. Trimming removed 2 bases from V and 3 bases from J, with 20 bases in between. The V gene's germline CDR1 is LGHNT and CDR2 FRNRAP.

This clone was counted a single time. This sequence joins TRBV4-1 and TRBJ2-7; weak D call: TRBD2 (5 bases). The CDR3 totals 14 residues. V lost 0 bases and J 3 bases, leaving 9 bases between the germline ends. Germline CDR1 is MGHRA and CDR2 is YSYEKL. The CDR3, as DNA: TGCGCCAGCAGCCAAGATCGAGGAGGCTACGAGCAGTACTTC. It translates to CASSQDRGGYEQYF.

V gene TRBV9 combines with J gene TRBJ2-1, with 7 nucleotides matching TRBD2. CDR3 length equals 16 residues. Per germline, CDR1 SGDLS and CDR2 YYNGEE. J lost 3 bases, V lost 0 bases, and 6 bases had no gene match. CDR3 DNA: TGTGCCAGCAGCGTAGGGTCCAGCGGGATCTACAATGAGCAGTTCTTC. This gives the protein CASSVGSSGIYNEQFF.